What follows are 6 T cell receptor beta chains derived from one specimen sequenced in a study of T cells in localized non-small cell lung cancer. Using immunoSEQ multiplex PCR, the repertoire was profiled, and TCRdb retains in-frame clones only, with some absent. The sample carries about 70,000 clones, 86% recorded once. Sample: peripheral blood, taken before any cancer treatment. The source of these receptors is a male donor aged 60 or over with stage III squamous cell lung carcinoma.

The genes are TRBV7-8 and TRBJ1-2, with 9 positions matching TRBD1. The CDR3 runs 14 residues. Per the germline V gene, CDR1 is SGHVS and CDR2 is FQNEAQ. J was trimmed by 8 bases and V by 1 base; bases with no gene match: 5. In nucleotides, the CDR3 is TGTGCCAGCAGCTTAGGGGACAGGGTTGGAGGCTACACCTTC. Its translation is CASSLGDRVGGYTF.

V is TRBV20-1 and J is TRBJ2-2; D is uncertain. Trimming took off 5 bases at V and 6 bases at J, with 7 bases between the two ends. This CDR3 has 11 residues. Germline V gene sequence: CDR1 DFQATT, CDR2 SNEGSKA (reference sequence). Here the CDR3 DNA reads TGCAGTGCTGGTGTAGCCGGGGAGCTGTTTTTT. Translating gives CSAGVAGELFF.

The chain is built from TRBV7-2 and TRBJ1-4; D might be TRBD1 (5 bases). The CDR3 extends over 13 amino acids. The germline V gene encodes CDR1 SGHTA and CDR2 FQGNSA. The V end lost 6 bases, the J end lost 6 bases, and 11 bases lay between the germline ends. This CDR3 reads CASRTAGDEKLFF. CDR3 coding DNA: TGTGCCAGCAGGACAGCAGGTGATGAAAAACTGTTTTTT.

This chain links TRBV6-6 with TRBJ1-5; D call uncertain. Germline-derived CDR1 and CDR2 are MNHNY and SVGAGI (reference sequence). This CDR3 comprises 13 residues. The ends were cut back, 7 bases at V and 5 bases at J, with 12 bases in the middle. Written as DNA, the CDR3 is TGTGCCAGCATCAAGGAGGTGCATCAGCCCCAGCATTTT. This encodes CASIKEVHQPQHF.

The chain employs TRBV5-4 and TRBJ2-5; weak D call: TRBD1 (6 bases). The CDR3 runs 14 residues. Trimming removed 4 bases from V and 2 bases from J, with 12 bases in between. Looked up from germline, CDR1 is SGHNT and CDR2 is YYREEE (reference sequence). The CDR3 sequence: CASSVLGGQETQYF. The CDR3 coding sequence is TGTGCCAGCAGCGTACTAGGGGGACAAGAGACCCAGTACTTC.

This chain links TRBV21-1 with TRBJ2-7; whether TRBD2, the table's D call, matches the DNA was not checked. TRBV21-1 represents a pseudogene. This CDR3 is 18 amino acids long. The CDR3 DNA is TGTGCCAGCACGCATAAGGACAAGGGACTACCCAGCTCCTACGAGCAGTACTTC. This encodes CASTHKDKGLPSSYEQYF.